Listed here are 16 T cell receptor beta chains from one sample, sequenced in a study of blood T cell repertoires in COVID-19 (dated by TCRdb to the early 2020s). Libraries were prepared through the immunoSEQ multiplex PCR assay. The source is immuneACCESS, and TCRdb retained only in-frame sequences with V and J called. Part of the clones is not carried over; for the studies checked, unresolved V genes explain less than half of this, and the remainder is unexplained. This sample has about 33,000 clones in its table, and roughly nine tenths of those were observed once. About a tenth of the sample lies in the top ten. The sequencing sample was made of peripheral blood. These TCRs come from a human donor with active COVID-19. The donor label of this sample is uncertain.

V and J are TRBV14 and TRBJ2-1; TRBD2 might be the D (5 bases). With 0 bases removed from V and 5 bases from J, the gap between germline ends came to 14 bases. The germline CDR1 and CDR2 sequences are SGHDN and FVKESK. The CDR3 extends over 16 amino acids. The CDR3 coding sequence is TGTGCCAGCAGCCAAGATCATGCGGGTTTCGACAATGAGCAGTTCTTC. Its translation is CASSQDHAGFDNEQFF.

This rearrangement joins TRBV27 to TRBJ1-6; D is possibly TRBD1 (5 bases). This CDR3 region has 15 residues. The V gene lost 0 bases and the J gene lost 8 bases, with 11 bases spanning the gap. Per the germline V gene, CDR1 is MNHEY and CDR2 is SMNVEV (reference sequence). CDR3 residues: CASSLSVSGDSPLHF. In nucleotides, the CDR3 is TGTGCCAGCAGTTTATCGGTCTCGGGGGATTCACCCCTCCACTTT.

The chain carries TRBV28 and TRBJ2-1; TRBD2 might be the D (5 bases). This CDR3 region has 16 residues. The V gene lost 1 base and the J gene lost 4 bases, with 14 bases spanning the gap. Per the germline V gene, CDR1 is MDHEN and CDR2 is SYDVKM. For the CDR3, the DNA is TGTGCCAGCAGTTTATTCGGGGAAGGGAGTTACAATGAGCAGTTCTTC. Translated: CASSLFGEGSYNEQFF.

The J gene is TRBJ2-3, the V gene TRBV7-9; possible D gene TRBD2, 5 bases. V lost 1 base, J lost 4 bases, and 12 bases lay in between. Germline CDR1 and CDR2: SEHNR and FQNEAQ (reference sequence). The CDR3 has 15 residues. CDR3 sequence (DNA): TGTGCCAGCAGCTTAGGTGGTTTGGGAGCAGATACGCAGTATTTT. It yields the protein CASSLGGLGADTQYF.

The chain combines TRBV24-1 with TRBJ2-2; 8 bases fit TRBD1. Germline CDR1 is KGHDR and CDR2 is SFDVKD. With 0 bases clipped from V and 4 bases from J, the junction kept 6 bases outside the gene matches. The CDR3 covers 17 residues. The CDR3, as DNA: TGTGCCACCAGTGATTTGTCCGCAGGGGGCATCACCGGGGAGCTGTTTTTT. The encoded protein is CATSDLSAGGITGELFF.

The chain links TRBV5-8 to TRBJ2-3; D is uncertain. V was shortened by 0 bases and J by 2 bases, with 13 bases between the two germline ends. Germline V gene lookup returns CDR1 SGHTS and CDR2 YDEGEE. CDR3 size: 16 residues. CDR3 loop: CASSLGQMGPTDTQYF. Written as DNA, the CDR3 is TGTGCCAGCAGCTTGGGTCAAATGGGCCCCACAGATACGCAGTATTTT.

This rearrangement joins TRBV10-3 to TRBJ2-5; tentative D call: TRBD2 (6 bases). Germline V gives CDR1 ENHRY, CDR2 SYGVKD. Deletions cut 3 bases from V and 2 bases from J, with 13 bases between. The CDR3 totals 15 residues. The chain's CDR3 is CAISDAGIDQETQYF. CDR3 DNA sequence: TGTGCCATCAGTGACGCGGGAATTGATCAAGAGACCCAGTACTTC.

J is TRBJ2-7 and V is TRBV29-1, with TRBD1 matching over 7 bases. This CDR3 is 13 amino acids long. Per germline, CDR1 SQVTM and CDR2 ANQGSEA. The V segment lost 1 base and the J segment 3 bases; nucleotides outside the gene matches: 3. The CDR3 nucleotides are TGCAGCGTTGAAGGTGCAGGGGGCTACGAGCAGTACTTC. Protein sequence: CSVEGAGGYEQYF.

The chain uses TRBV5-6 and TRBJ2-1, with 9 bases fitting TRBD1. Trimming removed 5 bases from V and 8 bases from J; junction bases left unmatched: 11. Germline V lookup: CDR1 SGHDT, CDR2 YYEEEE. The CDR3 runs 15 residues. The CDR3 loop reads CASRPTGTGSDEQFF. CDR3 coding DNA: TGTGCCAGCAGGCCTACTGGGACAGGGTCGGATGAGCAGTTCTTC.

The chain uses TRBV2 and TRBJ2-1, with TRBD2 matching 7 bases. This CDR3 has 15 amino acids. The germline V gene has CDR1 SNHLY and CDR2 FYNNEI. Trimming at V came to 4 bases and at J to 2 bases, leaving 5 bases not matched to a gene. The CDR3 nucleotides are TGTGCCAGCAGTGCCCGAGCGGGGACCTACAATGAGCAGTTCTTC. The encoded protein is CASSARAGTYNEQFF.

The CDR3, as DNA: TGTGCCATCAAAGCGGGAGGGTACCACGAGCAGTACTTC. As protein: CAIKAGGYHEQYF. J is TRBJ2-7 and V is TRBV10-3; 10 nucleotides agree with TRBD2. The CDR3 has 13 residues. After removal of 7 bases from V and 5 bases from J, the junction contained 5 bases not matched to a gene. In germline, CDR1 is ENHRY, CDR2 SYGVKD.

V usage is TRBV27 and J usage is TRBJ2-2, with TRBD1 matching 8 bases. From germline, CDR1 is MNHEY and CDR2 SMNVEV (reference sequence). This CDR3 region has 15 residues. The junction had 8 bases not matched to a gene; V was cut back by 5 bases and J by 6 bases. The CDR3: CASSGGQGYAGELFF. In nucleotides, the CDR3 is TGTGCCAGCAGTGGAGGACAGGGTTACGCCGGGGAGCTGTTTTTT.

CDR3 sequence: CASSQTSGSDNSYEQYF. CDR3 nucleotide sequence: TGTGCCAGCAGCCAGACTAGCGGGAGTGACAACTCCTACGAGCAGTACTTC. The chain has TRBV5-4 and TRBJ2-7, with 12 nucleotides matching TRBD2. This CDR3 comprises 17 residues. Trimming removed 4 bases from V and 0 bases from J; junction bases left unmatched: 8. The germline V gene encodes CDR1 SGHNT and CDR2 YYREEE (reference sequence).

The chain employs TRBV9 and TRBJ2-5, with 7 bases matching TRBD2. CDR3 length equals 15 residues. Germline V CDR1 and CDR2: SGDLS, YYNGEE. V lost 0 bases and J lost 2; bases outside the gene matches: 4. The DNA of the CDR3 is TGTGCCAGCAGCGTAGAGGGAGCGGGACAAGAGACCCAGTACTTC. Encoded protein: CASSVEGAGQETQYF.

The chain carries TRBV15 and TRBJ2-7; 14 nucleotides line up with TRBD2. Germline CDR1 LNHNV, CDR2 YYDKDF (reference sequence). The CDR3 runs 16 residues. Trimming cost V 0 bases and J 4 bases; bases outside gene matches: 2. The CDR3 region has the DNA TGTGCCACCAGCAGAGATGGGACTAGCGGGAGATACGAGCAGTACTTC. This encodes CATSRDGTSGRYEQYF.

The J gene is TRBJ2-7, the V gene TRBV4-1; D ambiguous. There are 15 residues in the CDR3. Germline V gives CDR1 MGHRA, CDR2 YSYEKL. Trimming stripped 1 base from V and 0 bases from J, with 10 bases between. The CDR3 region has the DNA TGCGCCAGCAGCCAAGGTGACTCCAGCTCCTACGAGCAGTACTTC. The encoded protein is CASSQGDSSSYEQYF.